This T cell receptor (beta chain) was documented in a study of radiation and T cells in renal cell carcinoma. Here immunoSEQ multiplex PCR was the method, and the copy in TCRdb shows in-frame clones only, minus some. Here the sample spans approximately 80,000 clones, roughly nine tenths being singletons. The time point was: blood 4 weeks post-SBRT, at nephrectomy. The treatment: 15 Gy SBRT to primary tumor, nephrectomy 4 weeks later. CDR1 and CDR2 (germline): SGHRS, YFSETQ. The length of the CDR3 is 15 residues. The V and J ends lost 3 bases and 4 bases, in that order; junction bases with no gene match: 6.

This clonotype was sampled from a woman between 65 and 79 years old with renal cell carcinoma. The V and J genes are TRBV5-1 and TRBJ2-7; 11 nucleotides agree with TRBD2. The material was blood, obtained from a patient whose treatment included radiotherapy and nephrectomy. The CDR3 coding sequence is TGCGCCAGCAGCTCCGAGGGACTAGCGGATTACGAGCAGTACTTC. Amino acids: CASSSEGLADYEQYF.